These T cell receptor beta chains were read from a single sample in a study of blood T cell repertoires in COVID-19. Sequencing used immunoSEQ multiplex PCR; TCRdb keeps in-frame clones, though not all of them. Altogether 60,000 to 75,000 clones are present, 80% to 90% being singletons, with the ten largest covering 6.6%. The source material was peripheral blood. These receptors were collected from a man aged 50 or older with active COVID-19. The conserved cysteine and the conserved F or W are not part of the CDR3 here.

>TRBJ2-1|TRBV5-4
ASSPSTGGRNEQF
>TRBJ2-6|TRBV14
ASSQGGLGLDWANVLT
>TRBJ2-2|TRBV21-1
ASSSLSASPGELF
>TRBJ2-5|TRBV24-1
ATSDPGTGGETQY
>TRBJ2-5|TRBV6-6
ASRRGTSGRRMGETQY
>TRBJ2-7|TRBV28
ASSTNPGTGRFEQY
>TRBJ2-1|TRBV7-2
ASSPRAGANNEQF
>TRBJ1-1|TRBV6-6
ASSHGQMNTEAF
>TRBJ2-3|TRBV2
ASSSYLTDTQY
>TRBJ1-1|TRBV7-2
ASSLVGGTVYTEAF
>TRBJ1-1|TRBV30
AWNFGTGDPSNTEAF
>TRBJ2-1|TRBV19
ASRSGTGSYNEQF
>TRBJ1-1|TRBV7-9
ASSLATGTEAF
>TRBJ1-4|TRBV4-3
ASSQGAGTNEKLF
>TRBJ2-3|TRBV4-2
ASSQDTGQIYTDTQY
>TRBJ1-5|TRBV6-5
ASSNDWSNQPQH
>TRBJ1-6|TRBV4-2
ASSQDPSSAAPLH
>TRBJ2-4|TRBV5-4
ASSLGQGNIQY
>TRBJ2-3|TRBV6-1
ASSDRTGQGAADTQY
>TRBJ2-1|TRBV9
ASSVEVGGYDEQF
>TRBJ2-2|TRBV5-4
ASSLDWRGGLWTGELF
>TRBJ2-7|TRBV21-1
ASTSFYRGLEY
>TRBJ1-2|TRBV7-9
ASSLPLGGDLDYGYT
>TRBJ1-6|TRBV24-1
ATRAGGNSPLH
>TRBJ2-1|TRBV7-8
ASSLNRGEQF
>TRBJ2-6|TRBV12-3/TRBV12-4
ASSPIANVLT
>TRBJ1-1|TRBV19
ATMDSSLNTEAF
>TRBJ2-1|TRBV27
ASSLSITAGLLSEQF
>TRBJ1-2|TRBV11-2
ASSDRTGNYGYT
>TRBJ1-1|TRBV5-4
ASSLGSARGLGNTEAF
>TRBJ2-1|TRBV5-6
ASSLDRGLLYNEQF
>TRBJ1-1|TRBV29-1
SVEEGKEADPEAF
>TRBJ2-5|TRBV27
ASSPRDSLETQY